This TCR beta chain was sequenced for a study of regulatory T cells in long-lasting Graves disease. Arm-PCR with iRepertoire HTBI primers amplified the CDR3 regions for these TCR beta libraries. TCRdb processed the multiplex PCR reads anew with MiXCR; each CDR3 protein has one entry. The sample yields more than 350,000 distinct CDR3 sequences, under 15% seen once. From germline, CDR1 is DFQATT and CDR2 SNEGSKA (reference sequence). With 3 bases removed from V and 5 bases from J, the gap between germline ends came to 10 bases. CDR3 length: 12 amino acids. This clonotype was counted ten times or more. Time point in this sample: newly diagnosed GD, antithyroid drugs for less than 3 months. RNA extracted from PBMCs served as the sequencing template. These same records also appear under a second study, on T cells in Graves' hyperthyroidism and ophthalmopathy.

Source: peripheral blood mononuclear cells (PBMCs), taken at new diagnosis, from a patient treated with antithyroid drugs. The sequence was collected from a woman aged 25 to 39 with Graves disease. The V call is TRBV20-1, the J call TRBJ1-2; D is unclear. The CDR3, as DNA: TGCAGTGCTAGGGAGACGGGGTATGGCTACACCTTC. Its translation is CSARETGYGYTF.